This T cell receptor (beta chain) came from a study of CD8+ T cells in alopecia areata. The treatment here: oral pan-JAK inhibitor, 5-10 mg twice daily. This clone was detected a few times. CDR3 length: 16 amino acids. CDR1 is MNHEY and CDR2 is SMNVEV in the germline V gene (reference sequence). With 5 bases clipped from V and 6 bases from J, the junction kept 11 bases outside the gene matches. Once RNA had been extracted, it was reverse transcribed into cDNA to act as the sequencing template. Method: immunoSEQ multiplex PCR; TCRdb's copy keeps in-frame clones and lacks some. The profile shows over 250,000 clones, roughly 60% of them singletons.

The rearrangement uses TRBV27 and TRBJ2-3; TRBD2 agrees at 10 bases. The sample in question was CD4+ T cells sorted from blood, obtained between weeks 51 and 52, from a patient treated with tofacitinib. The receptor was derived from a human donor with alopecia areata. The CDR3 DNA sequence: TGTGCCAGCAGTCCCATGGGACTAGCGTTTGGGGATACGCAGTATTTT. It specifies CASSPMGLAFGDTQYF.